Described below is a single TCR beta chain sequence and its context. The sample holds one count of this clone. The specificity of this receptor is unknown. No base qualities exist here, and no much larger clone lies one base off it. The cohort was made up of about 670 healthy bone marrow donors. Cohort members were all nominally healthy when sampled, although unrecorded immune exposures were likely present. The donor was CMV seronegative and was included in the group of a few hundred seronegative cohort members. A peripheral blood sample was collected from each donor, and TCR beta sequencing was performed on peripheral blood mononuclear cells. Genomic DNA was extracted from the blood cell samples with the Qiagen DNeasy Blood Extraction Kit. CDR1 and CDR2 are drawn from the germline V gene: SGHRS, YFSETQ. The germline V end is reduced by 7 bases and the J end by 2 bases; junction bases left unmatched: 9. The CDR3 starts with the cysteine, ends with the phenylalanine, and has 15 residues. This entry keeps only the CDR3 DNA: 45 bases, framed from base 1.

This sample is drawn from a study of cytomegalovirus exposure and HLA in healthy donors (TCRdb year 2017). Regarding the study in general: In an earlier analysis of 587 of the donors, roughly 300 Gb of sequence data and some 100 million unique TCR beta sequences from roughly 180 million T cells were reported. An early release covering about 600 HLA-typed donors comprised 250 to 350 gigabases of sequencing data and some 79 million unique TCR sequences. Among the approximately 420 genotyped donors, approximately 82% belonged to the genetic ancestry cluster associated with self-reported Caucasian donors. The study was designed to test whether signatures of past pathogen exposure could be identified by cataloging public T cell receptors. The study profiled the T cell repertoires of around 700 subjects by immunosequencing and related them to cytomegalovirus serostatus. Along with the 666-subject first cohort, a separate validation cohort of around 110 different subjects was used. High-throughput TCR immunosequencing, statistical association of individual TCRs with disease status, and machine learning were combined to predict cytomegalovirus infection status. To study patterns of TCR occurrence, a later analysis re-analyzed previously published TCR beta repertoires from under 750 donors and added high-resolution HLA genotyping. The later analysis used no new phenotypic data to find candidate immune exposures, relying instead on TCR beta sequences and their occurrence across donors. To decide whether each TCR beta V gene segment behaved as functional or pseudogenic, an earlier analysis of several hundred of the donors relied on high-throughput TCR beta sequencing. Alongside the repertoire data, information on donor age, sex, ethnicity and CMV serostatus was compiled. A later genetic analysis used genome-wide SNP genotypes for about 55% of the 666 donors, treating that subset as a discovery cohort. Every discovery cohort repertoire had been produced on one sequencing platform. HLA typing included class I and class II loci at four-digit resolution. The number of donors typed differed by locus, with 629-630 for A, B, C, DRB1 and DQB1, more than 500 for DQA1, 600 to 610 for DPA1, and around 460 for DPB1. Because of strong linkage in the cohort, a handful of DR-DQ haplotypes were treated as single units for association and clustering. On average, roughly 250,000 unique TCR beta nucleotide sequences were sequenced per donor among about 400 genotyped donors of the cohort, with roughly 18% of those sequences being non-productive.

The library was generated by the immunoSEQ multiplex PCR assay. For the multiplex PCR, a mixture combining 60 forward primers for TCR Vbeta segments and 13 reverse primers for TCR Jbeta segments was used. The CDR3 region of rearranged TCR beta genes was amplified from genomic DNA with a multiplex PCR assay. The Illumina HiSeq System was used to sequence the amplified TCR beta libraries as 87-base-pair reads. Processing in the source paper ran as follows. In a later analysis, tens of millions of unique TCR beta chains were counted across the roughly 610 repertoires, and roughly 11 million of these chains were shared by at least two donors. Raw reads were error-corrected and collapsed into unique sequences by a nearest-neighbor algorithm in which closely related sequences were merged to remove PCR and sequencing errors. CDR3 sequences were aligned to IMGT reference sequences to assign V, D and J gene segments. For a sequence to be retained, at least a six-nucleotide match to both a V gene segment and a J gene segment was required. Rearrangements were classified as productive when the CDR3 lacked stop codons and remained in frame with V and J, and all other rearrangements were classified as non-productive. CDR3 was defined according to IMGT convention as the region running from the second conserved V-encoded cysteine to the conserved J-encoded phenylalanine. Sequences without an unambiguous match to a single V gene segment were excluded from the earlier analysis of about 640 of the donors. An earlier analysis of several hundred of the donors called V segments functional above 56.7% productive rearrangements and segregating when the between-donor standard deviation exceeded 5%. A statistical classification framework was developed to diagnose cytomegalovirus status using the catalog of TCR beta chain sequences. In a later analysis, TCR nucleotide sequences were compared against IMGT/GENE-DB human TR gene sequences so that V and J genes could be assigned. A later analysis assigned CDR3 sequences and most-parsimonious VDJ recombination scenarios with the TCRdist pipeline. In a later analysis, each TCR beta chain was defined by its CDR3 amino acid sequence together with its V-gene family, and reads lacking a unique V-gene family were excluded. In a later analysis, around 600 highly shared, low-generation-probability nucleotide sequences were removed to address suspected cross-contamination and a sequencing artifact. In a later analysis, a clonal expansion index for each public chain was calculated from normalized within-repertoire ranks of inferred template counts. In a later analysis, generation probabilities were computed with a VDJ recombination model fitted to out-of-frame rearrangements, and the resulting probabilities were checked against IGoR. Hypergeometric tests were used in a later analysis to score TCR-TCR, TCR-HLA and TCR-CMV co-occurrence, with a repertoire-size bias correction applied to the TCR pairs. In a later analysis, false discovery rates were estimated by permuting HLA or CMV assignments 20 times. A later analysis grouped co-occurring TCRs with DBSCAN, adding TCRdist sequence similarity when clustering within HLA-allele-positive subsets. Repertoires with fewer than 30,000 or more than 120,000 public chains, plus five repertoires with anomalous nucleotide sharing, were excluded from co-occurrence clustering. TCRdb took this table from immuneACCESS and kept in-frame rearrangements with V and J called. Such tables lack part of the clones; where checked against another copy, unresolved V genes explain under half of the gap, and the rest is unexplained. The D gene and trimming were derived from the DNA, and the V and J assignments and clone size from that table. Recorded for this sample are approximately 82,000 clones; 78% of them occurred a single time. Less than 2% of the sample is in the top ten clones.

Broad study findings and their caveats: Because some donors lacked HLA typing at each locus, the association tests relied only on the typed subset. In an earlier analysis of approximately 590 of the donors, most TCR beta V segments appeared in productive rearrangements about 87% or about 30% of the time, broadly matching IMGT annotations. A further reported finding was that TCR beta sequences accurately predicted the HLA-A and HLA-B alleles for most subjects in the first cohort. The only immune exposure information available for the cohort was CMV serostatus. The earlier analysis of fewer than 750 of the donors excluded roughly 17 rarely observed V segments, including chromosome 9 orphons, because counts were too low. A later analysis found that TCR association rates varied across HLA loci, with DRB1 alleles showing the most associated TCRs and HLA-C alleles the fewest. The 87-base-pair reads could not distinguish some IMGT-functional V segments, including TRBV6-2 and TRBV6-3, so those segments were excluded. Presence/absence analyses assumed roughly uniform sequencing depth across donors, an assumption that may not hold. A few of the identified cytomegalovirus-associated TCR beta chains were confirmed in vitro to be specific for cytomegalovirus antigens. Most CMV-associated TCR beta chains appeared to be HLA-restricted in a later analysis, and the HLA associations seemed to be driven largely by CMV exposure. A later genetic analysis associated a missense DCLRE1C variant with V-gene and J-gene trimming of TCR beta chains, and an independent cohort replicated the association. At a false discovery rate of 0.05, a later analysis linked around 15,000 TCR beta sequences to specific HLA alleles. A later genetic analysis reported fewer N-insertions in productive TCRs among donors in an Asian-associated ancestry cluster than the roughly 700-donor mean. Linkage disequilibrium might explain the correlated functional status among segregating V segments, but an unknown experimental factor could not be ruled out. Most TCR sequences were observed very rarely across donors, whereas some public TCRs were present in many individuals. The study listed 150 to 200 TCR beta chains as associated with cytomegalovirus. The cohort was sequenced for TCR beta chains only, and without alpha or paired-chain data the features that could be detected were limited. Several of the top co-occurrence clusters appeared to be linked to parvovirus B19, influenza, CMV and Epstein-Barr virus, according to a later analysis. In a later analysis, HLA-associated TCR beta chains showed more clonal expansion and lower generation probabilities than non-associated chains that were equally common. A cluster of highly shared sequence variants was judged likely to represent a technical artifact of the sequencing pipeline. The authors suggested that the approach could potentially be generalized to other disease states and immunological phenotypes. Assigning TCR associations to individual alleles was difficult when HLA alleles, especially DR and DQ, strongly co-occurred. The classifier was reported to diagnose cytomegalovirus status with high specificity and sensitivity in both the original cohort and the validation cohort.

Rearrangement joined TRBV5-1 to TRBJ2-1; 7 middle bases align to TRBD1. Sequencing was done on a sample of PBMCs. The TCR sequence derives from a man aged 35-49 years in good health and CMV-seronegative. The CDR3 reads as follows: CASPPDRVTYNEQFF. Read as DNA, the sequence is TGCGCCAGCCCTCCCGACAGGGTTACCTACAATGAGCAGTTCTTC. With the rest looked up from the reference TRBV5-1 and TRBJ2-1 genes rather than sequenced, the full variable domain is KAGVTQTPRYLIKTRGQQVTLSCSPISGHRSVSWYQQTPGQGLQFLFEYFSETQRNKGNFPGRFSGRQFSNSRSEMNVSTLELGDSALYLCASPPDRVTYNEQFFGPGTRLTVL.